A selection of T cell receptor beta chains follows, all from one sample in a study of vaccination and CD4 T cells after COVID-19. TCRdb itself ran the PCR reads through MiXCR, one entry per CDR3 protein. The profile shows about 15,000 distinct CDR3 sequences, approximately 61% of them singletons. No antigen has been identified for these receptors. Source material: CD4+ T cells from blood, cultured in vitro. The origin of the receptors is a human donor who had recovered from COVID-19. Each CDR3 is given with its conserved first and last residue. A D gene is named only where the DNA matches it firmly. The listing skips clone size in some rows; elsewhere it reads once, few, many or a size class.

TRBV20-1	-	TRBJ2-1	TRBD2	CSARRTSLNEQFF	TGCAGTGCTCGACGGACTAGCCTCAATGAGCAGTTCTTC
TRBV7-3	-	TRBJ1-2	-	CASSLRAEEDYGYTF	TGTGCCAGCAGCTTAAGGGCCGAAGAAGACTATGGCTACACCTTC
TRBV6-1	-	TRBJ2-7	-	CASSGQLAYEQYF	TGTGCCAGCAGTGGACAGCTAGCCTACGAGCAGTACTTC
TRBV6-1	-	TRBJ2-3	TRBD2	CASRRGIGTDTQYF	TGTGCCAGCCGGCGGGGGATTGGCACAGATACGCAGTATTTT
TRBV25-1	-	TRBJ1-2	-	CASSVSTYGYTF	TGTGCCAGCAGTGTCAGTACCTATGGCTACACCTTC
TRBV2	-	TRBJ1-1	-	CASSSLVSATEAFF	TGTGCCAGCAGCTCGTTGGTATCGGCCACTGAAGCTTTCTTT
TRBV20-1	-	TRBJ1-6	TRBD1	CSARELQGTMPNSPLHF	TGCAGTGCTAGAGAGCTACAGGGGACGATGCCTAATTCACCCCTCCACTTT
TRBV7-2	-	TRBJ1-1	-	CASTGFLGGPAFF	TGTGCCAGCACGGGTTTTTTAGGGGGGCCAGCTTTCTTT
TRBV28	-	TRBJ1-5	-	CASSLFRDRSNQPQHF	TGTGCCAGCAGTTTATTCCGGGACCGAAGCAATCAGCCCCAGCATTTT
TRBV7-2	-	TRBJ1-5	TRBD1	CASRPDQGTAEHF	TGTGCCAGCAGGCCAGACCAAGGGACAGCCGAACATTTT
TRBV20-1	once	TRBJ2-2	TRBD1	CSARPLRDSNTGELFF	TGCAGTGCTAGACCCTTGAGGGACAGTAACACCGGGGAGCTGTTTTTT
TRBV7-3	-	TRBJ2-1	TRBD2	CASSLRPSGSLFSYNEQFF	TGTGCCAGCAGCTTAAGGCCTAGCGGTAGCCTTTTCTCCTACAATGAGCAGTTCTTC
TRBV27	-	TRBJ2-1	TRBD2	CASSSGTSGRTYNEQFF	TGTGCCAGCAGTTCCGGGACTAGCGGGAGAACCTACAATGAGCAGTTCTTC
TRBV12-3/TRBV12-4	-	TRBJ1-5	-	CASSRTGANVQPQHF	TGTGCCAGCAGCAGAACGGGGGCCAACGTACAGCCCCAGCATTTT
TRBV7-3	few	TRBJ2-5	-	CASSLIAGETQYF	TGTGCCAGCAGCTTAATAGCCGGAGAGACCCAGTACTTC
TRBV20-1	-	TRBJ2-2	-	CSAPDGVTGELFF	TGCAGTGCCCCAGATGGGGTCACCGGGGAGCTGTTTTTT
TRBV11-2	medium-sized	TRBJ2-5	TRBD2	CASSLGGVGETQYF	TGTGCCAGCAGCTTGGGGGGGGTCGGAGAGACCCAGTACTTC
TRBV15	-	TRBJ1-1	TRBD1	CATSRGRGRTEAFF	TGTGCCACCAGCAGGGGCAGGGGGCGGACTGAAGCTTTCTTT
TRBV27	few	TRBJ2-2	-	CASSLGWNTGELFF	TGTGCCAGCAGTTTAGGATGGAACACCGGGGAGCTGTTTTTT
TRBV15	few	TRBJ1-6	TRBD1	CATSREIFGTVNSPLHF	TGTGCCACCAGCAGAGAGATATTTGGGACAGTTAATTCACCCCTCCACTTT
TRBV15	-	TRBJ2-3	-	CATSRSRKFTDTQYF	TGTGCCACCAGCAGGTCCAGAAAATTCACAGATACGCAGTATTTT
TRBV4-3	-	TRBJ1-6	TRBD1	CASSQRTGGYNSPLHF	TGCGCCAGCAGCCAGAGGACAGGGGGCTATAATTCACCCCTCCACTTT
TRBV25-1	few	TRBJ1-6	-	CASSGLRNSPLHF	TGTGCCAGCAGTGGGCTACGGAATTCACCCCTCCACTTT